Reported below is one TCR beta chain. At the DNA level, this CDR3 is encoded by other sequences in the same sample as well. Into CD45RA+ naive and CD45RA-negative memory subsets, the CD4+ cells were split. This entry comes from a study of shared clonotypes between healthy human individuals. The CDR3 is made up of 13 amino acids. Germline V gene sequence: CDR1 SGHDN, CDR2 FVKESK. V was shortened by 1 base and J by 9 bases, with 10 bases between the two germline ends. Roughly 200 ng DNA, 25,000 to 30,000 T cell genomes, went into each sorted-subset replicate PCR. Assay: immunoSEQ multiplex PCR; the TCRdb copy retains only in-frame clones and omits some. The sample has 300,000 to 400,000 clones; over 70% are singletons.

This clonotype was obtained from a man aged 25 to 45 in good health. The gene calls are TRBV14 and TRBJ2-1; D assignment may be TRBD1 or TRBD2 (7 bases each). The sample comprised memory CD4+ T cells sorted from blood. Described subset: CD45RA-negative fraction. The CDR3 sequence is CASSQARGGEQFF. The DNA for the CDR3 is TGTGCCAGCAGCCAAGCCAGGGGGGGTGAGCAGTTCTTC.